This is a list of T cell receptor beta chains from one sample in a study of cytomegalovirus exposure and HLA in healthy donors. Some clones are missing from TCRdb's copy, which holds only in-frame ones; the method was immunoSEQ multiplex PCR. Of approximately 300,000 clones detected, 70% to 90% appear once; the ten largest clones hold around 0.84%. The sequencing sample was made of PBMCs. All receptors derive from a young woman in good health and CMV-seronegative. CDR3s include the opening cysteine and the closing phenylalanine or tryptophan. The D gene is left open where the match is weak. Clone size is not always given. Where it is, it says once, few, many or a class for expanded clones.

TRBJ2-7	TRBV28	TRBD2	-	CASSLQGLGLFEQYF	TGTGCCAGCAGTTTACAGGGACTAGGATTATTTGAGCAGTACTTC
TRBJ2-7	TRBV28	-	few	CASSLGSYEQYF	TGTGCCAGCAGTTTAGGGAGCTACGAGCAGTACTTC
TRBJ2-7	TRBV27	-	-	CASRPDGLPEQYF	TGTGCCAGCAGACCAGACGGACTACCCGAGCAGTACTTC
TRBJ1-5	TRBV11-2	TRBD1	-	CASSPTTGELGQPQHF	TGTGCCAGCAGCCCTACGACAGGGGAGTTGGGTCAGCCCCAGCATTTT
TRBJ2-7	TRBV7-8	TRBD2	once	CASSLARLAGAVRLQYF	TGTGCCAGCAGCTTAGCGCGACTAGCGGGAGCGGTGCGGCTACAGTACTTC
TRBJ1-4	TRBV2	TRBD1	-	CASSDAGTGDQLNEKLFF	TGTGCCAGCAGTGATGCCGGGACAGGGGACCAACTTAATGAAAAACTGTTTTTT
TRBJ2-1	TRBV7-8	-	-	CASSPGGGNEQFF	TGTGCCAGCAGCCCTGGGGGCGGCAATGAGCAGTTCTTC
TRBJ1-2	TRBV5-6	-	-	CASSPQGIYGYTF	TGTGCCAGCAGCCCCCAGGGAATCTATGGCTACACCTTC
TRBJ2-2	TRBV7-9	TRBD1	-	CANRDSGTGELFF	TGTGCCAACCGGGACAGTGGCACCGGGGAGCTGTTTTTT
TRBJ2-5	TRBV7-9	-	-	CASGRLWETQYF	TGTGCCAGCGGGAGGCTCTGGGAGACCCAGTACTTC
TRBJ2-7	TRBV7-2	-	-	CASSFDSNLYEQYF	TGTGCCAGCAGCTTCGACTCTAACCTCTACGAGCAGTACTTC
TRBJ1-3	TRBV13	TRBD1	-	CASSPGTGGSGNTIYF	TGTGCCAGCAGCCCGGGGACAGGGGGCTCCGGAAACACCATATATTTT
TRBJ2-1	TRBV9	TRBD2	-	CASSPGLAGGPNNEQFF	TGTGCCAGCAGCCCCGGACTAGCGGGAGGCCCCAACAATGAGCAGTTCTTC
TRBJ2-7	TRBV27	-	once	CASSLSAAYEQYF	TGTGCCAGCAGTTTATCGGCAGCCTACGAGCAGTACTTC
TRBJ2-7	TRBV19	-	-	CASSLGTSYEQYF	TGTGCCAGTAGTCTAGGGACTTCCTACGAGCAGTACTTC
TRBJ1-2	TRBV4-2	-	-	CASSQDEGGGYGYTF	TGTGCCAGCAGCCAAGATGAAGGGGGTGGCTATGGCTACACCTTC
TRBJ1-5	TRBV18	TRBD1	-	CASSPDPGQGQPQHF	TGTGCCAGCTCACCAGATCCGGGACAGGGTCAGCCCCAGCATTTT
TRBJ1-3	TRBV28	-	-	CASSFMYTIYF	TGTGCCAGCAGTTTCATGTACACCATATATTTT
TRBJ1-3	TRBV9	TRBD1	-	CASSVASGTGNNTIYF	TGTGCCAGCAGCGTAGCTTCTGGGACAGGGAATAACACCATATATTTT
TRBJ1-3	TRBV18	-	-	CASSPDSSGNTIYF	TGTGCCAGCTCGCCGGACAGCTCTGGAAACACCATATATTTT
TRBJ2-2	TRBV28	TRBD1	few	CASREGTESTGELFF	TGTGCCAGCAGGGAAGGGACAGAGAGCACCGGGGAGCTGTTTTTT
TRBJ2-7	TRBV23-1	-	-	CASSPAGTPSEQYF	TGCGCCAGCAGTCCAGCCGGGACACCGTCCGAGCAGTACTTC
TRBJ2-7	TRBV6-1	TRBD2	-	CASRDPGLAVYEQYF	TGTGCCAGCAGAGATCCGGGACTAGCGGTCTACGAGCAGTACTTC
TRBJ2-7	TRBV13	TRBD1	-	CASSLEKGAGYEQYF	TGTGCCAGCAGCTTAGAAAAGGGGGCAGGGTACGAGCAGTACTTC
TRBJ2-7	TRBV27	TRBD1	-	CASSAQGPRWEQYF	TGTGCCAGCAGCGCACAGGGGCCCCGGTGGGAGCAGTACTTC
TRBJ2-3	TRBV4-2	-	-	CASSQSYGDMITDTQYF	TGTGCCAGCAGCCAATCATACGGCGACATGATCACAGATACGCAGTATTTT
TRBJ2-7	TRBV7-2	TRBD2	-	CASSLAPGLAGEQYF	TGTGCCAGCAGCTTAGCCCCGGGACTAGCGGGCGAGCAGTACTTC
TRBJ1-2	TRBV5-1	-	-	CASSLGQIYGYTF	TGCGCCAGCAGCTTGGGTCAGATCTATGGCTACACCTTC
TRBJ1-2	TRBV4-3	TRBD1	-	CASSQEGGQASTNYGYTF	TGCGCCAGCAGCCAAGAAGGGGGACAGGCGTCTACGAACTATGGCTACACCTTC